The 5 T cell receptor beta chains below come from one sample, sequenced in a study of patients and donors after allogeneic stem cell transplantation. TCRdb fed the RT-PCR reads into MiXCR, producing one record per CDR3 protein. The sample has about 200,000 distinct CDR3 sequences, roughly two fifths seen once. Sequencing input: blood, either unsorted or a sorted T cell fraction (not recorded which). The receptors originated from a human donor who was either an allogeneic HSCT recipient or a stem cell or donor lymphocyte infusion donor (not recorded which). It is not recorded whose cells these are; they may come from a transplant donor.

The rearrangement joins TRBV12-3 or TRBV12-4 to TRBJ1-6; D unclear. The CDR3 extends over 13 amino acids. The ends were cut back, 6 bases at V and 5 bases at J, with 8 bases in the middle. The CDR3 DNA follows: TGTGCCAGCAGCCCCCCCCATAATTCACCCCTCCACTTT. It codes for CASSPPHNSPLHF.

This clonotype was picked up a small number of times. This chain uses TRBV2 with TRBJ1-2; tentatively, D is TRBD1 (5 bases). Germline CDR1 reads SNHLY; CDR2 reads FYNNEI. The CDR3 contains 12 residues. The ends were cut back, 10 bases at V and 2 bases at J, with 11 bases in the middle. The CDR3 protein is CATQDSNYGYTF. CDR3 in DNA: TGTGCCACCCAAGACAGCAACTATGGCTACACCTTC.

This clonotype was observed a single time. The chain carries TRBV12-3 or TRBV12-4 and TRBJ1-2, with unresolved D. Trimming pared 3 bases from V and 12 bases from J, leaving 11 bases between. The CDR3 covers 11 residues. CDR3 loop: CASSFFQEHTF. Written as DNA, the CDR3 is TGTGCCAGCAGTTTTTTTCAGGAACACACCTTC.

The chain uses TRBV6-6 and TRBJ1-1; 11 nucleotides match TRBD1. Trimming took 5 bases from V and 7 from J; bases not matched to a gene: 9. From germline, CDR1 is MNHNY and CDR2 SVGAGI (reference sequence). The CDR3 is 15 amino acids. The CDR3 DNA is TGTGCCAGCAGTCACGGGACAGGGGGGTTATTTGAAGCTTTCTTT. Encoded protein: CASSHGTGGLFEAFF.

The chain employs TRBV20-1 and TRBJ2-1, with 9 nucleotides matching TRBD2. Losses at the gene ends were 1 base for V and 2 bases for J; bases not matched to a gene: 3. The CDR3 sequence is 15 residues long. CDR1 DFQATT and CDR2 SNEGSKA come from the germline V gene (reference sequence). CDR3 amino acids: CSARGLADTYNEQFF. Here the CDR3 DNA reads TGCAGTGCTAGAGGACTAGCGGATACCTACAATGAGCAGTTCTTC.